The 3 T cell receptor beta chains reported below all come from one sample, sequenced in a study of T cells after yellow fever vaccination. TCRdb fed the 5' RACE reads into MiXCR, producing one record per CDR3 protein. The table lists 230,000 or so distinct CDR3 sequences, around 6.7% of them singletons. The sequenced sample was CD4+ T cells sorted from PBMCs, obtained on the day of the yellow fever booster vaccination. The receptor source for this set is a man aged 25-40 years who received the YFV17D yellow fever vaccine.

The V and J genes are TRBV27 and TRBJ1-2, with D unresolved. V was cut by 2 bases and J by 3 bases, with 19 bases left in between. CDR1 MNHEY and CDR2 SMNVEV come from the germline V gene (reference sequence). The CDR3 totals 17 residues. CDR3 sequence reads: CASSLRAANLPYYGYTF. The CDR3 coding sequence is TGTGCCAGCAGTTTAAGGGCAGCCAACCTCCCTTACTATGGCTACACCTTC.

This clonotype was seen ten or more times. CDR3 nucleotide sequence: TGCGCCAGCAGCTTAGTCACTAGCGGGAATTACAATGAGCAGTTCTTC. Amino acid sequence: CASSLVTSGNYNEQFF. The chain couples TRBV5-1 to TRBJ2-1, with 10 bases lining up with TRBD2. The V gene's germline CDR1 is SGHRS and CDR2 YFSETQ. With V trimmed by 2 bases and J by 4 bases, 6 bases remained unmatched. The CDR3 runs to 16 residues.

The table lists this clonotype with many counts. The chain carries TRBV5-1 and TRBJ2-2, with D uncertain. This CDR3 is 13 amino acids long. V gave up 5 bases and J gave up 1 base, with 6 bases separating them. The germline gives CDR1 SGHRS, CDR2 YFSETQ. This chain's CDR3 is CASRPENTGELFF. The CDR3, as DNA: TGCGCCAGCAGACCAGAGAACACCGGGGAGCTGTTTTTT.